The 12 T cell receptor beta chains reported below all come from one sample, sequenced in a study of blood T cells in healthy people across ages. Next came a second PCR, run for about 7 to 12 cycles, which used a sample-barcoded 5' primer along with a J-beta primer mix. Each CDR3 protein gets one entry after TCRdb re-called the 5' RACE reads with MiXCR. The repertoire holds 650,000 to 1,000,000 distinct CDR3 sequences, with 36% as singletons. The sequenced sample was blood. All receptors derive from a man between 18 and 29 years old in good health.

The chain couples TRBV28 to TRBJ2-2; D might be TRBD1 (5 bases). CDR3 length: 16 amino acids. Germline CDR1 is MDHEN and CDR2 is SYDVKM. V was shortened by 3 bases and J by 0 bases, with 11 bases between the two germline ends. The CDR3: CASSFEGASNTGELFF. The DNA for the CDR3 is TGTGCCAGCAGTTTTGAAGGGGCGTCGAACACCGGGGAGCTGTTTTTT. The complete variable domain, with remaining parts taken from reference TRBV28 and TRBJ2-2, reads DVKVTQSSRYLVKRTGEKVFLECVQDMDHENMFWYRQDPGLGLRLIYFSYDVKMKEKGDIPEGYSVSREKKERFSLILESASTNQTSMYLCASSFEGASNTGELFFGEGSRLTVL.

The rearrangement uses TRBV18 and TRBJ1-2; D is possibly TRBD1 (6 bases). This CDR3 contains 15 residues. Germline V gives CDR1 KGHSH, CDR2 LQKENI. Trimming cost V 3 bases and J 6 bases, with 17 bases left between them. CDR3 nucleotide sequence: TGTGCCAGCTCACCGTTAACAGGGACTGCGAATGGCTACACCTTC. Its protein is CASSPLTGTANGYTF.

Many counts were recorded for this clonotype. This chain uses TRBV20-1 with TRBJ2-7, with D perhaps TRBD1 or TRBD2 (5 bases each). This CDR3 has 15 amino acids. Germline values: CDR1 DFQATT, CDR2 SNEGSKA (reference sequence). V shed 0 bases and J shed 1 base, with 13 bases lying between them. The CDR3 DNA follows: TGCAGTGCTAGAGATTTCCGGGGCGATTCCTACGAGCAGTACTTC. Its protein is CSARDFRGDSYEQYF.

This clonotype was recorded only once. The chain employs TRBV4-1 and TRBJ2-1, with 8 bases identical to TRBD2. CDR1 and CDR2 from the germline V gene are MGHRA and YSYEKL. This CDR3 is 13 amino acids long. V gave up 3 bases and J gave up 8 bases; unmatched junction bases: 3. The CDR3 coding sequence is TGCGCCAGCAGCCAGGGCGGGGGGTATGAGCAGTTCTTC. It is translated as CASSQGGGYEQFF.

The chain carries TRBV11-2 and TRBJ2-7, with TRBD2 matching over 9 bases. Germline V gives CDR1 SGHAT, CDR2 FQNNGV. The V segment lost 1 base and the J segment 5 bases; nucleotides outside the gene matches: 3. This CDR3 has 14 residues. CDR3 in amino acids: CASSLAASGNEQYF. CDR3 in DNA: TGTGCCAGCAGCTTAGCGGCTAGCGGGAACGAGCAGTACTTC. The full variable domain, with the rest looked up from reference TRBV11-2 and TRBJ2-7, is EAGVAQSPRYKIIEKRQSVAFWCNPISGHATLYWYQQILGQGPKLLIQFQNNGVVDDSQLPKDRFSAERLKGVDSTLKIQPAKLEDSAVYLCASSLAASGNEQYFGPGTRLTVT.

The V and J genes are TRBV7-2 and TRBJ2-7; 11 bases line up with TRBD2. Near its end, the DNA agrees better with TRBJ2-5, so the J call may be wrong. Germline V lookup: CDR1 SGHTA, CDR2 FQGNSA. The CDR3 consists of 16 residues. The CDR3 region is CASSRFTSGGVETQYF. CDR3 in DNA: TGTGCCAGCAGCCGCTTTACTAGCGGGGGTGTAGAGACCCAGTACTTC.

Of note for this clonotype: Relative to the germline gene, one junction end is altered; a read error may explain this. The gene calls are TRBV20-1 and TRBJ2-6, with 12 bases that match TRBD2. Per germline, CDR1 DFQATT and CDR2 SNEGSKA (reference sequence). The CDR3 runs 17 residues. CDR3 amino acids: CSALTSGGPSGANVLTF. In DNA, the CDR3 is TGCAGTGCCCTGACTAGCGGGGGTCCCTCTGGGGCCAACGTCTTGACTTTC.

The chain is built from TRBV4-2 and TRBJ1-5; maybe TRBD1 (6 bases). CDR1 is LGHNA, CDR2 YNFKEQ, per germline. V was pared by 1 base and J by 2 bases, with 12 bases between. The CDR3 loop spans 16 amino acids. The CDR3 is CASSQGRGGGNQPQHF. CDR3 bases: TGTGCCAGCAGCCAAGGGAGGGGGGGCGGCAATCAGCCCCAGCATTTT.

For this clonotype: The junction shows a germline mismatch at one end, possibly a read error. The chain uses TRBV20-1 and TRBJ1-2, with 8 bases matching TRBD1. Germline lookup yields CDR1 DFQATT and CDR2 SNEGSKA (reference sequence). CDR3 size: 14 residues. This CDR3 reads CSTSHGGAGGGYTF. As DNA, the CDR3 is TGCAGTACTAGTCACGGCGGGGCAGGGGGCGGCTACACCTTC.

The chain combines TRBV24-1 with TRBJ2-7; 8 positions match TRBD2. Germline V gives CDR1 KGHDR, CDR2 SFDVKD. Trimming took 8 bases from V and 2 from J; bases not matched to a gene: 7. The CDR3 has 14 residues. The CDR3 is CATITSGTPYEQYF. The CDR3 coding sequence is TGTGCCACCATTACTAGCGGAACCCCCTACGAGCAGTACTTC.

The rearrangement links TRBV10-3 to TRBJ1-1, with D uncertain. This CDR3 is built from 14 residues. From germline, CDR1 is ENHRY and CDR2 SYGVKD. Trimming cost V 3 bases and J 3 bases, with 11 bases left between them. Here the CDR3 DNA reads TGTGCCATCAGTGACCTGGATATGGACACTGAAGCTTTCTTT. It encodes CAISDLDMDTEAFF.

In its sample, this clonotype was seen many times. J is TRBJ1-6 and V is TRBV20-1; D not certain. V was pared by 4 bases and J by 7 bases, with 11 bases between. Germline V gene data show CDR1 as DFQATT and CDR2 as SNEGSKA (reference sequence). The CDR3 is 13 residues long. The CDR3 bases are TGCAGTGCTACCACAACGAAAAATTCACCCCTCCACTTT. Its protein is CSATTTKNSPLHF.